These T cell receptor beta chains were read from a single sample in a study. A single record per CDR3 protein comes from TCRdb applying MiXCR to the RT-PCR reads. In the table there are around 700,000 distinct CDR3 sequences, approximately 15% of which are singletons. Sequenced sample: memory CD4+ T cells from blood. These receptor sequences come from a female donor in good health, serving as a healthy control. Each CDR3 is given with its conserved first and last residue. D genes are given only for firm matches. Only some rows state a clone size, as once, few, many or a class for expanded clones.

v_call	d_call	clone_size	cdr3_length	j_call	cdr3_aa	cdr3_nt
TRBV10-3	.	few	13	TRBJ2-5	CAIRQRQEETQYF	TGTGCCATCAGACAGCGTCAAGAGGAGACCCAGTACTTC
TRBV7-6	TRBD2	many	16	TRBJ2-3	CASSPIGLASTDTQYF	TGTGCCAGCAGCCCGATAGGACTAGCCAGCACAGATACGCAGTATTTT
TRBV20-1	TRBD2	few	15	TRBJ2-1	CSATGGLAGGGEQFF	TGCAGTGCCACAGGGGGACTAGCGGGAGGTGGAGAGCAGTTCTTC
TRBV4-1	TRBD2	many	18	TRBJ2-7	CASSQESKGLAGGIEQYF	TGCGCCAGCAGCCAAGAAAGTAAGGGGTTAGCGGGAGGTATCGAGCAGTACTTC
TRBV3-1	TRBD2	few	15	TRBJ2-1	CASSQSAGAHNEQFF	TGTGCCAGCAGCCAATCAGCGGGAGCCCACAATGAGCAGTTCTTC
TRBV5-1	.	many	15	TRBJ2-7	CASSSGGTQTYEQYF	TGCGCCAGCTCAAGTGGAGGGACCCAAACCTACGAGCAGTACTTC
TRBV7-2	.	few	15	TRBJ2-7	CASSLAAVAGYEQYF	TGTGCCAGCAGCCTCGCGGCAGTGGCGGGCTACGAGCAGTACTTC
TRBV9	TRBD1	few	15	TRBJ2-1	CASSVSPDRAVEQFF	TGTGCCAGCAGCGTCTCTCCTGACAGGGCGGTTGAGCAGTTCTTC
TRBV28	.	few	12	TRBJ1-2	CASSSVGDGYTF	TGTGCCAGCAGTTCCGTCGGGGATGGCTACACCTTC
TRBV28	.	many	13	TRBJ1-1	CASSAGPLSRAFF	TGTGCCAGCAGTGCGGGACCCCTGAGTCGGGCTTTCTTT
TRBV5-1	.	few	14	TRBJ2-3	CASTLGESADTQYF	TGCGCCAGCACCTTGGGAGAGAGCGCAGATACGCAGTATTTT
TRBV20-1	.	few	14	TRBJ1-6	CSARDADPNSPLHF	TGCAGTGCTAGAGATGCCGACCCTAATTCACCCCTCCACTTT
TRBV30	.	many	14	TRBJ2-7	CAWTEQGTPYEQYF	TGTGCCTGGACCGAACAGGGGACTCCCTACGAGCAGTACTTC
TRBV6-6	.	.	13	TRBJ1-3	CASIRDSGNTIYF	TGTGCCAGCATCCGGGACTCTGGAAACACCATATATTTT